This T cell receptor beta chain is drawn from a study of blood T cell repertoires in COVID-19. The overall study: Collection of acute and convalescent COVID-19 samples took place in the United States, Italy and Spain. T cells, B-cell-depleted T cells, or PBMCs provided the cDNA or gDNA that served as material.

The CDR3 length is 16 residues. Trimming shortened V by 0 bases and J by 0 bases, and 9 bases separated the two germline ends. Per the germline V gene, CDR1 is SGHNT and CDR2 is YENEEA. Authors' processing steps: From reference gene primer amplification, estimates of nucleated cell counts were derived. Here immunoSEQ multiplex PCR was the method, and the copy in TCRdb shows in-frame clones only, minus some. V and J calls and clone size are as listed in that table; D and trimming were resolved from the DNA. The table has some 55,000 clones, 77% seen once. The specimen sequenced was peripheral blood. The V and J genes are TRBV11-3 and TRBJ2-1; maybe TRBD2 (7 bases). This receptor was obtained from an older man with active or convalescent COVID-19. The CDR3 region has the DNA TGTGCCAGCAGCTTAGATGGGGGGGCCTCCTACAATGAGCAGTTCTTC. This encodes CASSLDGGASYNEQFF.